The clone carrying this T cell receptor (beta chain) was seen a few times. TCRdb ran MiXCR on the PCR reads and lists one entry per CDR3 protein. The sample includes approximately 550,000 distinct CDR3 sequences, roughly 25% seen only once; the top ten take under 0.85%. This record comes from a study of molecular identifiers for immune sequencing clone quantification. Trimming shortened V by 8 bases and J by 6 bases, and 11 bases separated the two germline ends. Germline V gene sequence: CDR1 LNHDA, CDR2 SQIVND (reference sequence). This CDR3 comprises 12 residues. The rearrangement links TRBV19 to TRBJ1-5; maybe TRBD1 (5 bases). The origin of this receptor is a human donor in good health. Some libraries in this study had Jurkat cell RNA spiked in. Input material: naive CD8+ T cells from blood, with Jurkat cell RNA spiked in. Documented subset: FACS-sorted CD8+CD4-CCR7+CD45RA+ naive T cells. Written as DNA, the CDR3 is TGTGCCAGTGGAGGGGCCGGTCAGCCCCAGCATTTT. This codes for CASGGAGQPQHF.